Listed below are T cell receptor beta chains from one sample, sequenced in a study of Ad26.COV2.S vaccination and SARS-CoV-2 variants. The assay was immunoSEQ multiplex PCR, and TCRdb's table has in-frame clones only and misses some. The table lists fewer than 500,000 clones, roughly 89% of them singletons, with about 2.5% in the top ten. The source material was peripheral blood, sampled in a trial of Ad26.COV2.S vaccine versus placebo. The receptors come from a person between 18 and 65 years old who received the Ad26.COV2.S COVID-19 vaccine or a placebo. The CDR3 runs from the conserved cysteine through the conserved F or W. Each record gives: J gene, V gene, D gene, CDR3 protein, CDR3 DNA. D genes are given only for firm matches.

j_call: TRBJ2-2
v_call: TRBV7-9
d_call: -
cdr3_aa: CASRLTGANTGELFF
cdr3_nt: TGTGCCAGCAGGTTGACAGGAGCGAACACCGGGGAGCTGTTTTTT

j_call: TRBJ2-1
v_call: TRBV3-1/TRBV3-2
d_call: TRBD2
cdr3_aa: CASRLAGVHEQFF
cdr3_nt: TGTGCCAGTAGACTAGCGGGAGTACATGAGCAGTTCTTC

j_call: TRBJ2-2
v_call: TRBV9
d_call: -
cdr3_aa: CASSVVLDGVRELFF
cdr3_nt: TGTGCCAGCAGCGTAGTCCTAGATGGGGTCCGGGAGCTGTTTTTT

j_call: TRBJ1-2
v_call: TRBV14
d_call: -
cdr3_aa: CASSQGNYGYTF
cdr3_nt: TGTGCCAGCAGCCAGGGTAACTATGGCTACACCTTC

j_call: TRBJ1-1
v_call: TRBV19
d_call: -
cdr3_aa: CATSRYRMNTEAFF
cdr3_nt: TGTGCCACCTCACGGTATCGCATGAACACTGAAGCTTTCTTT

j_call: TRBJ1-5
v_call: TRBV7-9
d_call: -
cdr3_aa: CASSSAGGWQPQHF
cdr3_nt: TGTGCCAGCAGCTCTGCTGGAGGTTGGCAGCCCCAGCATTTT

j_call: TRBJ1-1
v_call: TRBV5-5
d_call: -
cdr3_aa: CASSPGLVRTEAFF
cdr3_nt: TGTGCCAGCAGCCCCGGACTGGTTCGTACTGAAGCTTTCTTT

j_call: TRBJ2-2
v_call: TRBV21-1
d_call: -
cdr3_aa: CASSIVPRVKATENTGELFF
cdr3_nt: TGTGCCAGCAGCATAGTTCCCCGCGTTAAGGCGACAGAGAACACCGGGGAGCTGTTTTTT

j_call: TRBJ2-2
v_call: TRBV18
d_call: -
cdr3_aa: CASSTTWDSRTTGELFF
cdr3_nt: TGTGCCAGCTCAACGACCTGGGACTCCAGGACCACCGGGGAGCTGTTTTTT

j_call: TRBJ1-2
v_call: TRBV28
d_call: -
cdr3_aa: CASSLLWGTNYGYTF
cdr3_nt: TGTGCCAGCAGTTTATTGTGGGGGACTAACTATGGCTACACCTTC

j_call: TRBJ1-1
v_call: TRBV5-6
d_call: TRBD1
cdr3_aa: CASAGGPAEAFF
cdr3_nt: TGTGCCAGCGCAGGGGGCCCGGCTGAAGCTTTCTTT

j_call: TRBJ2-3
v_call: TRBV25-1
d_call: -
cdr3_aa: CASSEFHPAGDTQYF
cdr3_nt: TGTGCCAGCAGTGAATTCCACCCAGCGGGTGATACGCAGTATTTT

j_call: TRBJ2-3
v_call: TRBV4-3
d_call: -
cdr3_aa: CASSLGVERTDTQYF
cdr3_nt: TGCGCCAGCAGCCTAGGGGTAGAGCGCACAGATACGCAGTATTTT

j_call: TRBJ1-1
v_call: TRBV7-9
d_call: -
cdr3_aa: CASSLERTEAFF
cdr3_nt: TGTGCCAGCAGCTTAGAACGCACTGAAGCTTTCTTT

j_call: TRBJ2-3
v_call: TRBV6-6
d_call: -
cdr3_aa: CASTREADTQYF
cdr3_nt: TGTGCCAGCACCAGAGAGGCAGATACGCAGTATTTT

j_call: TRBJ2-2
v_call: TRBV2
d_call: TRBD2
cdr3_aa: CASSVLAGGLGTGELFF
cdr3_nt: TGTGCCAGCAGTGTACTAGCGGGAGGTCTGGGCACCGGGGAGCTGTTTTTT